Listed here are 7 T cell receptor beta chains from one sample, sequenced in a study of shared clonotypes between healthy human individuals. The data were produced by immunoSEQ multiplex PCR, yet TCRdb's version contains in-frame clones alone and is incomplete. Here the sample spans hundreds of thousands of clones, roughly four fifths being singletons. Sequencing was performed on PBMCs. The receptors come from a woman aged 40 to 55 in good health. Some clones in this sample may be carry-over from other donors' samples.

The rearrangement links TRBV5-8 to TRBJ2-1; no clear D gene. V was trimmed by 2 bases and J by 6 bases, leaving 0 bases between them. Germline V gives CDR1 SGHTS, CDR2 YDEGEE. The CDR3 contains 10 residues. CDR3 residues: CASSFNEQFF. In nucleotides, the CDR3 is TGTGCCAGCAGCTTCAATGAGCAGTTCTTC. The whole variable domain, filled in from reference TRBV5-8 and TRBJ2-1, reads EAGVTQSPTHLIKTRGQQATLRCSPISGHTSVYWYQQALGLGLQFLLWYDEGEERNRGNFPPRFSGRQFPNYSSELNVNALELEDSALYLCASSFNEQFFGPGTRLTVL.

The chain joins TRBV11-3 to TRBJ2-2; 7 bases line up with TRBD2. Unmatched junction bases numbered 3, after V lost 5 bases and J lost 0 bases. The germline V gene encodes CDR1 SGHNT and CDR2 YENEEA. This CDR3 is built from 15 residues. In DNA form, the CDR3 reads TGTGCCAGCAGCCCCGGACTAGCGAACACCGGGGAGCTGTTTTTT. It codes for CASSPGLANTGELFF. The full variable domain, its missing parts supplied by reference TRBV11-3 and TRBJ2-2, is EAGVVQSPRYKIIEKKQPVAFWCNPISGHNTLYWYLQNLGQGPELLIRYENEEAVDDSQLPKDRFSAERLKGVDSTLKIQPAELGDSAVYLCASSPGLANTGELFFGEGSRLTVL.

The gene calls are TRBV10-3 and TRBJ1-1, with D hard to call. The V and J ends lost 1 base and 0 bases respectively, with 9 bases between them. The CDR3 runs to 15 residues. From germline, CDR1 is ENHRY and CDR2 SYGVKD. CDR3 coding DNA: TGTGCCATCAGTGAGTTGGGAGGAGTGAACACTGAAGCTTTCTTT. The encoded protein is CAISELGGVNTEAFF.

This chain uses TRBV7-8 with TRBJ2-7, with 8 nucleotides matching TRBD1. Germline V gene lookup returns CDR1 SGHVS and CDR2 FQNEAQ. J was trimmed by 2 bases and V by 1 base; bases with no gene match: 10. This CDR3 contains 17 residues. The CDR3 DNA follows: TGTGCCAGCAGCTTAGTAGGCGCAGGGGGCGGCACCTACGAGCAGTACTTC. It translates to CASSLVGAGGGTYEQYF.

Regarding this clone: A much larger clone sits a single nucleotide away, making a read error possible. The CDR3 DNA sequence: TGCAGCGTTGCAGAGACAGCGAGCACCGGGGAGCTGTTTTTT. It is translated as CSVAETASTGELFF. V gene TRBV29-1 combines with J gene TRBJ2-2; TRBD1 is a possible D gene (5 bases). This CDR3 region has 14 residues. The V end was cut by 4 bases, the J end by 4 bases, with 13 bases between. Germline V CDR1 and CDR2: SQVTM, ANQGSEA.

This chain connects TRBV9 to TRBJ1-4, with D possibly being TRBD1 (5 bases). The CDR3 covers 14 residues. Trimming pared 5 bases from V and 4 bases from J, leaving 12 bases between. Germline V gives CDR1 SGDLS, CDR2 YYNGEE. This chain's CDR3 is CASSSSGGNEKLFF. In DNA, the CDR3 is TGTGCCAGCAGTTCTAGTGGGGGTAATGAAAAACTGTTTTTT.

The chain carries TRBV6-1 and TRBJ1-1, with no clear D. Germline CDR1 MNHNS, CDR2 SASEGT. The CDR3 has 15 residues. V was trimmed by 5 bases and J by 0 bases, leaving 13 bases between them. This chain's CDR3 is CASSLAGEMNTEAFF. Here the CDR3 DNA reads TGTGCCAGCAGTTTGGCAGGAGAAATGAACACTGAAGCTTTCTTT.